This entry lists 19 T cell receptor beta chains sequenced from one sample in a study of T cell changes during pregnancy in multiple sclerosis. TCRdb keeps only in-frame clones here, not all; method: immunoSEQ multiplex PCR. The table has about 92,000 clones, 85% to 95% seen once; the top ten hold about 3%. This specimen was peripheral blood, taken in the first trimester of pregnancy. All receptors derive from a female donor with multiple sclerosis, enrolled in a pregnancy study.

This chain connects TRBV7-3 to TRBJ2-2; tentatively, D is TRBD2 (6 bases). This CDR3 is built from 15 residues. Trimming removed 2 bases at V and 6 bases at J, with 13 bases between. Germline V gene lookup returns CDR1 SGHTA and CDR2 FQGTGA. CDR3 region: CASSLRGGIPGELFF. CDR3 DNA sequence: TGTGCCAGCAGCTTACGAGGAGGGATCCCCGGGGAGCTGTTTTTT.

The DNA for the CDR3 is TGTGCCAGCAGCGTAAGGGCAGGGCTACAAGAGACCCAGTACTTC. This sequence encodes CASSVRAGLQETQYF. The chain couples TRBV9 to TRBJ2-5; a possible D gene is TRBD1 (5 bases). The ends were cut back, 1 base at V and 2 bases at J, with 12 bases in the middle. In germline, CDR1 is SGDLS, CDR2 YYNGEE. The CDR3 consists of 15 residues.

The chain couples TRBV20-1 to TRBJ2-5; D not certain. V lost 7 bases and J lost 1, with 7 bases in between. The CDR3 has 11 residues. CDR1 is DFQATT, CDR2 SNEGSKA, per germline (reference sequence). The CDR3 region is CSGQAQETQYF. In DNA, the CDR3 is TGCAGTGGTCAGGCCCAAGAGACCCAGTACTTC.

The rearrangement links TRBV2 to TRBJ2-7, with 11 bases that match TRBD2. This CDR3 is built from 15 residues. CDR1 is SNHLY and CDR2 is FYNNEI in the germline V gene. V shed 6 bases and J 3 bases; nucleotides not matched to a gene: 7. The DNA of the CDR3 is TGTGCCAGCAGGATTACTAGCGGGAGTCGCTACGAGCAGTACTTC. Its protein product is CASRITSGSRYEQYF.

The chain links TRBV7-9 to TRBJ2-1; no firm D call. The CDR3 has 13 amino acids. The germline CDR1 and CDR2 sequences are SEHNR and FQNEAQ (reference sequence). V was shortened by 5 bases and J by 6 bases, with 11 bases between the two germline ends. CDR3 residues: CASSPVSLNEQFF. CDR3 nucleotides: TGTGCCAGCAGCCCGGTATCTCTCAATGAGCAGTTCTTC. Combining the CDR3 with reference TRBV7-9 and TRBJ2-1 gives the whole variable domain DTGVSQNPRHKITKRGQNVTFRCDPISEHNRLYWYRQTLGQGPEFLTYFQNEAQLEKSRLLSDRFSAERPKGSFSTLEIQRTEQGDSAMYLCASSPVSLNEQFFGPGTRLTVL.

The CDR3: CSVDSGVGTEAFF. CDR3 sequence (DNA): TGCAGCGTGGACAGTGGGGTTGGCACTGAAGCTTTCTTT. The V call is TRBV29-1, the J call TRBJ1-1; D possibly corresponds to TRBD1 (6 bases). The V end lost 6 bases, the J end lost 4 bases, and 15 bases lay between the germline ends. The CDR3 covers 13 residues. Germline CDR1 SQVTM, CDR2 ANQGSEA. Together with reference TRBV29-1 and TRBJ1-1, the CDR3 gives the full variable domain: SAVISQKPSRDICQRGTSLTIQCQVDSQVTMMFWYRQQPGQSLTLIATANQGSEATYESGFVIDKFPISRPNLTFSTLTVSNMSPEDSSIYLCSVDSGVGTEAFFGQGTRLTVV.

The chain is built from TRBV5-4 and TRBJ1-3, with a weak D call TRBD1 (5 bases). This CDR3 has 17 residues. Germline V gives CDR1 SGHNT, CDR2 YYREEE (reference sequence). V was pared by 0 bases and J by 3 bases, with 16 bases between. Here the CDR3 reads CASSLGGRDRLGNTIYF. CDR3 nucleotide sequence: TGTGCCAGCAGCTTGGGGGGGAGGGACCGCCTTGGAAACACCATATATTTT.

The chain uses TRBV15 and TRBJ2-1; D is ambiguous. V was clipped by 2 bases and J by 6 bases, with 8 bases between them. This CDR3 comprises 13 residues. CDR1 is LNHNV, CDR2 YYDKDF, per germline (reference sequence). Here the CDR3 reads CATSRPSSNEQFF. The CDR3 coding sequence is TGTGCCACCAGCAGACCCTCTAGCAATGAGCAGTTCTTC.

This chain links TRBV18 with TRBJ2-7; 13 bases are shared with TRBD2. Trimming removed 3 bases from V and 2 bases from J; junction bases left unmatched: 1. CDR1 and CDR2 from the germline V gene are KGHSH and LQKENI. The length of the CDR3 is 15 residues. CDR3 in amino acids: CASSPGLAGPYEQYF. In DNA, the CDR3 is TGTGCCAGCTCACCGGGACTAGCGGGACCCTACGAGCAGTACTTC.

The chain links TRBV29-1 to TRBJ1-1, with D tentatively TRBD1 (5 bases). The V end lost 6 bases, the J end lost 1 base, and 9 bases lay between the germline ends. The CDR3 length is 12 residues. From germline, CDR1 is SQVTM and CDR2 ANQGSEA. The CDR3, as DNA: TGCAGCGTCGGACACCCGAACACTGAAGCTTTCTTT. The encoded protein is CSVGHPNTEAFF.

This sequence joins TRBV11-2 and TRBJ1-4, with D possibly TRBD1 on 6 matching bases. The CDR3 length is 14 residues. V lost 4 bases and J 7 bases, leaving 13 bases between the germline ends. Looked up from germline, CDR1 is SGHAT and CDR2 is FQNNGV. CDR3 region: CASSSGRGGEKLFF. Here the CDR3 DNA reads TGTGCCAGCAGCTCGGGGAGAGGGGGTGAAAAACTGTTTTTT. The whole variable domain, remainder taken from reference TRBV11-2 and TRBJ1-4, is EAGVAQSPRYKIIEKRQSVAFWCNPISGHATLYWYQQILGQGPKLLIQFQNNGVVDDSQLPKDRFSAERLKGVDSTLKIQPAKLEDSAVYLCASSSGRGGEKLFFGSGTQLSVL.

J is TRBJ1-2 and V is TRBV29-1; D perhaps matches TRBD1 (5 bases). Deletions cut 4 bases from V and 0 bases from J, with 12 bases between. This CDR3 spans 14 amino acids. Germline CDR1 SQVTM, CDR2 ANQGSEA. CDR3 loop: CSVGGGPSNYGYTF. The CDR3 DNA follows: TGCAGCGTTGGGGGGGGACCGTCTAACTATGGCTACACCTTC. Drawing the rest from reference TRBV29-1 and TRBJ1-2, the complete variable domain is SAVISQKPSRDICQRGTSLTIQCQVDSQVTMMFWYRQQPGQSLTLIATANQGSEATYESGFVIDKFPISRPNLTFSTLTVSNMSPEDSSIYLCSVGGGPSNYGYTFGSGTRLTVV.

V is TRBV6-1 and J is TRBJ2-7; D is possibly TRBD1 (6 bases). Trimming removed 8 bases at V and 4 bases at J, with 15 bases between. The CDR3 runs 13 residues. Germline V CDR1 and CDR2: MNHNS, SASEGT. The CDR3 nucleotides read TGTGCCAGCGGCCACAGGGACGTTTACGAGCAGTACTTC. Translated: CASGHRDVYEQYF.

The chain carries TRBV10-3 and TRBJ2-7; 8 bases map to TRBD2. Germline CDR1 reads ENHRY; CDR2 reads SYGVKD. With V trimmed by 6 bases and J by 6 bases, 10 bases remained unmatched. This CDR3 is 14 amino acids long. CDR3 amino acids: CAISQLAERGEQYF. In DNA, the CDR3 is TGTGCCATCAGCCAACTAGCGGAAAGGGGCGAGCAGTACTTC.

The DNA of the CDR3 is TGTGCCAGCAGCTTAGTTAGGCAGGGGGCGATTGGCTACACCTTC. Its translation is CASSLVRQGAIGYTF. The chain links TRBV7-8 to TRBJ1-2, with TRBD1 matching 8 bases. V trimming: 1 base; J trimming: 7 bases; junction bases outside the gene matches: 8. The CDR3 spans 15 residues. Germline V gene data show CDR1 as SGHVS and CDR2 as FQNEAQ.

The J gene is TRBJ2-1, the V gene TRBV10-3, with TRBD2 identical over 10 bases. In germline, CDR1 is ENHRY, CDR2 SYGVKD. V shed 9 bases and J 6 bases; nucleotides not matched to a gene: 11. This CDR3 has 15 residues. The CDR3 protein is CAISVAGGLGNEQFF. In nucleotides, the CDR3 is TGTGCCATTTCTGTAGCGGGAGGTCTTGGCAATGAGCAGTTCTTC.

DNA of the CDR3: TGTGCCAGCCTTAGAGTCCACGAGCAGTACTTC. It yields the protein CASLRVHEQYF. The V gene is TRBV2, the J gene TRBJ2-7; D call uncertain. The V end was cut by 8 bases, the J end by 5 bases, with 10 bases between. The CDR3 runs to 11 residues. Germline CDR1 reads SNHLY; CDR2 reads FYNNEI.

For this clone: The identical CDR3 is also encoded by other nucleotide sequences in the sample. The rearrangement joins TRBV4-1 to TRBJ2-7; D unresolved. CDR3 length: 13 residues. Germline loops: CDR1 MGHRA, CDR2 YSYEKL. V was trimmed by 3 bases and J by 0 bases, leaving 6 bases between them. The CDR3 region has the DNA TGCGCCAGCAGCCAGGTTAGCTCCTACGAGCAGTACTTC. Translating gives CASSQVSSYEQYF.

V gene TRBV2 combines with J gene TRBJ2-1; 8 nucleotides line up with TRBD1. The CDR3 runs 15 residues. Germline V gene data show CDR1 as SNHLY and CDR2 as FYNNEI. Trimming cost V 7 bases and J 0 bases; bases outside gene matches: 5. The CDR3 loop reads CASKKGQGSYNEQFF. DNA for the CDR3: TGTGCCAGCAAAAAAGGACAGGGCTCCTACAATGAGCAGTTCTTC.